This T cell receptor (beta chain) originates from a study of blood T cells in healthy people across ages. CDR1 is MNHNY, CDR2 SVGAGI, per germline (reference sequence). The CDR3 covers 16 residues. V was cut by 5 bases and J by 10 bases, with 21 bases left in between. Primed by a sample-barcoded 5' primer and a J-beta primer mix, a second PCR proceeded for about 6 to 11 cycles. TCRdb called the 5' RACE reads again in MiXCR, with one record for every CDR3 protein. Of roughly 1,500,000 distinct CDR3 sequences listed, 30% to 35% are singletons. This clonotype was obtained from a woman younger than 45 in good health. The chain employs TRBV6-6 and TRBJ1-6; D unresolved. The sequenced material came from blood. For the CDR3, the DNA is TGTGCCAGCAGTCTTACGGCCGGTTCGGAAGGATCACCCCTCCACTTT. It yields the protein CASSLTAGSEGSPLHF.